These 28 T cell receptor beta chains came from one sample sequenced in a study of blood T cell repertoires in COVID-19. Using immunoSEQ multiplex PCR, the repertoire was profiled, and TCRdb retains in-frame clones only, with some absent. The repertoire has around 380,000 clones, roughly 80% of them found once; the top ten carry about 1.2%. The sequenced material came from peripheral blood. The receptors derive from a human donor with acute or convalescent COVID-19. The donor label of this sample is uncertain.

The genes are TRBV23-1 and TRBJ2-1; D is unresolved. TRBV23-1 is reported as an ORF; its role is uncertain. The ends were cut back, 3 bases at V and 8 bases at J, with 20 bases in the middle. This CDR3 comprises 16 residues. The CDR3 loop is CASSQELIRVVDEQFF. DNA of the CDR3: TGCGCCAGCAGTCAGGAACTAATTCGGGTCGTCGATGAGCAGTTCTTC.

This chain connects TRBV3-1 (or the pseudogene TRBV3-2) to TRBJ2-2; TRBD1 is a possible D gene (6 bases). The germline V and J ends were trimmed by 7 bases and 3 bases, with 15 bases remaining between them. CDR3 length: 15 amino acids. Germline V gene data show CDR1 as LGHDT and CDR2 as YNNKEL (reference sequence). In DNA, the CDR3 is TGTGCCAGCACCAGGACAGCCATTGACACCGGGGAGCTGTTTTTT. Translated: CASTRTAIDTGELFF.

The rearrangement uses TRBV5-1 and TRBJ2-1; D is possibly TRBD1 (6 bases). Trimming pared 9 bases from V and 9 bases from J, leaving 16 bases between. CDR1 and CDR2 from the germline V gene are SGHRS and YFSETQ. This CDR3 is built from 12 residues. The CDR3 reads CANINRVIEQFF. In nucleotides, the CDR3 is TGCGCCAACATAAACAGGGTTATTGAGCAGTTCTTC.

The chain uses TRBV6-5 and TRBJ1-1; TRBD1 matches at 7 bases. CDR3 length: 14 residues. Germline CDR1 reads MNHEY; CDR2 reads SVGAGI. Unmatched junction bases numbered 4, after V lost 6 bases and J lost 0 bases. DNA for the CDR3: TGTGCCAGCAGGGACAGGCGGGTGAACACTGAAGCTTTCTTT. Protein: CASRDRRVNTEAFF.

V gene TRBV5-6 combines with J gene TRBJ2-7; 8 bases are shared with TRBD2. CDR1 is SGHDT and CDR2 is YYEEEE in the germline V gene. The CDR3 loop spans 13 amino acids. The J segment lost 5 bases and the V segment lost 6 bases, leaving 7 bases of the junction unmatched. The DNA of the CDR3 is TGTGCCAGCAACTTAGCGGGGCGGAACGAGCAGTACTTC. It codes for CASNLAGRNEQYF.

The rearrangement uses TRBV6-4 and TRBJ1-4, with 10 bases lining up with TRBD1. This CDR3 comprises 17 residues. Losses at the gene ends were 0 bases for V and 5 bases for J; bases not matched to a gene: 6. Germline loops: CDR1 MRHNA, CDR2 SNTAGT. The CDR3: CASSDSKPGQGNEKLFF. As DNA, the CDR3 is TGTGCCAGCAGTGACTCGAAGCCGGGACAGGGGAATGAAAAACTGTTTTTT.

The chain carries TRBV3-1 (or the pseudogene TRBV3-2) and TRBJ2-1; 7 bases align to TRBD2. This CDR3 contains 14 residues. The V and J ends lost 0 bases and 14 bases, in that order; junction bases with no gene match: 10. Germline V gene sequence: CDR1 LGHDT, CDR2 YNNKEL (reference sequence). This CDR3 reads CASSQDWVGREKFF. The DNA for the CDR3 is TGTGCCAGCAGCCAAGATTGGGTAGGGCGGGAGAAGTTCTTC.

The V gene is TRBV4-2, the J gene TRBJ2-3; TRBD2 matches 10 bases. The CDR3 is 16 amino acids. V trimming: 5 bases; J trimming: 2 bases; junction bases outside the gene matches: 7. Germline CDR1 reads LGHNA; CDR2 reads YNFKEQ. CDR3 sequence reads: CASSNSLAGVTDTQYF. The CDR3 DNA follows: TGTGCCAGCAGCAACTCCCTAGCGGGGGTCACAGATACGCAGTATTTT.

V is TRBV7-2 and J is TRBJ2-1, with 14 bases aligning to TRBD2. Germline V CDR1 and CDR2: SGHTA, FQGNSA. The V and J ends lost 6 bases and 10 bases, in that order; junction bases with no gene match: 8. This CDR3 region has 15 residues. The CDR3 spells CASSLGLAGVDEQFF. As DNA, the CDR3 is TGTGCCAGCAGTTTGGGACTAGCGGGGGTAGACGAGCAGTTCTTC.

The CDR3 reads CASSGGQRMNTEAFF. CDR3 nucleotides: TGTGCCAGCAGCGGGGGACAGCGAATGAACACTGAAGCTTTCTTT. The V and J genes are TRBV7-9 and TRBJ1-1, with 7 bases aligning to TRBD1. Germline CDR1 and CDR2: SEHNR and FQNEAQ (reference sequence). The CDR3 runs 15 residues. The V segment lost 5 bases and the J segment 0 bases; nucleotides outside the gene matches: 6. Combining the CDR3 with reference TRBV7-9 and TRBJ1-1 gives the whole variable domain DTGVSQNPRHKITKRGQNVTFRCDPISEHNRLYWYRQTLGQGPEFLTYFQNEAQLEKSRLLSDRFSAERPKGSFSTLEIQRTEQGDSAMYLCASSGGQRMNTEAFFGQGTRLTVV.

This chain links TRBV12-1 with TRBJ1-5; the D segment call TRBD1 is taken from the table without a DNA check. TRBV12-1 is a known pseudogene. This CDR3 region has 20 residues. CDR3: CASSPDWDSPRDGSNQPQHF. CDR3 nucleotide sequence: TGTGCCAGCAGCCCGGACTGGGACAGCCCCCGGGATGGGAGCAATCAGCCCCAGCATTTT.

The chain employs TRBV27 and TRBJ1-5; 8 positions agree with TRBD1. CDR3 size: 16 residues. CDR1 is MNHEY and CDR2 is SMNVEV in the germline V gene (reference sequence). V was pared by 5 bases and J by 2 bases, with 8 bases of the junction left unmatched. In nucleotides, the CDR3 is TGTGCCAGCAGTGAATCCCCAGGGGGCGGCAATCAGCCCCAGCATTTT. The encoded protein is CASSESPGGGNQPQHF.

This clone was counted only a few times. This chain uses TRBV6-6 with TRBJ1-5; 9 positions match TRBD1. Germline V gene sequence: CDR1 MNHNY, CDR2 SVGAGI (reference sequence). The CDR3 spans 13 residues. After removal of 6 bases from V and 6 bases from J, the junction contained 3 bases not matched to a gene. In DNA form, the CDR3 reads TGTGCCAGCAGCGACAGGGGGTTTCAGCCCCAGCATTTT. It yields the protein CASSDRGFQPQHF.

This clone was picked up one time. The gene calls are TRBV5-1 and TRBJ1-4; no firm D call. The germline gives CDR1 SGHRS, CDR2 YFSETQ. CDR3 length equals 12 residues. V was clipped by 6 bases and J by 4 bases, with 7 bases between them. Written as DNA, the CDR3 is TGCGCCAGCATGGGAGTTAATGAAAAACTGTTTTTT. Translation: CASMGVNEKLFF.

This clone has a single count. The chain carries TRBV2 and TRBJ1-6; D not certain. Germline CDR1 is SNHLY and CDR2 is FYNNEI. Deletions cut 8 bases from V and 0 bases from J, with 8 bases between. The CDR3 contains 14 residues. DNA of the CDR3: TGTGCCAGCCAGCCAGGCTCCTATAATTCACCCCTCCACTTT. It specifies CASQPGSYNSPLHF.

The chain carries TRBV15 and TRBJ2-3; TRBD2 is a possible D gene (6 bases). Germline V lookup: CDR1 LNHNV, CDR2 YYDKDF (reference sequence). Between the trimmed V and J ends, which lost 4 bases and 9 bases, there was a span of 11 bases. The CDR3 spans 12 residues. CDR3 protein: CATSTGLRTQYF. The DNA for the CDR3 is TGTGCCACCAGCACAGGACTAAGAACGCAGTATTTT.

The chain employs TRBV14 and TRBJ1-2, with D possibly being TRBD1 (5 bases). The CDR3 sequence is 14 residues long. V was pared by 3 bases and J by 7 bases, with 15 bases between. From germline, CDR1 is SGHDN and CDR2 FVKESK. CDR3 in amino acids: CASSQIVRGAGYTF. The CDR3 coding sequence is TGTGCCAGCAGCCAGATTGTACGCGGGGCTGGCTACACCTTC.

CDR3 coding DNA: TGCGCCAGCAGCCAAGCTTTAGCGGGAGGGTACAATGAGCAGTTCTTC. Protein product: CASSQALAGGYNEQFF. V is TRBV4-1 and J is TRBJ2-1; 11 nucleotides match TRBD2. V dropped 1 base and J dropped 4; count of bases not matched to a gene: 3. This CDR3 contains 16 residues. Germline loops: CDR1 MGHRA, CDR2 YSYEKL.

The chain carries TRBV7-2 and TRBJ2-5; TRBD2 agrees at 8 bases. CDR1 and CDR2 (germline): SGHTA, FQGNSA. Trimming removed 1 base from V and 4 bases from J; junction bases left unmatched: 11. The CDR3 contains 17 residues. CDR3 amino acids: CASSLEGRGLAGETQYF. The CDR3 nucleotides are TGTGCCAGCAGCTTAGAAGGCCGCGGACTAGCAGGAGAGACCCAGTACTTC.

With respect to this clone: In the same sample, other DNA sequences code for this CDR3. J is TRBJ1-2 and V is TRBV6-5, with D uncertain. The CDR3 spans 14 residues. The germline CDR1 and CDR2 sequences are MNHEY and SVGAGI. Trimming removed 3 bases from V and 4 bases from J, with 12 bases in between. The CDR3 region has the DNA TGTGCCAGCAGTTATTCGTCGGGTGGCTATGGCTACACCTTC. This sequence encodes CASSYSSGGYGYTF.

This chain connects TRBV3-1 (or the pseudogene TRBV3-2) to TRBJ1-1, with D unresolved. Germline values: CDR1 LGHDT, CDR2 YNNKEL (reference sequence). This CDR3 is built from 14 residues. Trimming removed 2 bases at V and 4 bases at J, with 11 bases between. CDR3 nucleotides: TGTGCCAGCAGCCAACAGAGGGTTAGCACTGAAGCTTTCTTT. Translated: CASSQQRVSTEAFF.

The chain uses TRBV7-9 and TRBJ2-7, with D unresolved. The ends were cut back, 1 base at V and 5 bases at J, with 6 bases in the middle. The CDR3 spans 12 residues. Germline CDR1 is SEHNR and CDR2 is FQNEAQ (reference sequence). The CDR3 DNA follows: TGTGCCAGCAGCTTAGGAGGTGACGAGCAGTACTTC. The encoded protein is CASSLGGDEQYF.

V usage is TRBV5-5 and J usage is TRBJ1-5; 11 bases are a match to TRBD1. The CDR3 is made up of 16 amino acids. The germline V gene encodes CDR1 SGHKS and CDR2 YYEKEE (reference sequence). The V segment lost 0 bases and the J segment 3 bases; nucleotides outside the gene matches: 2. CDR3 coding DNA: TGTGCCAGCAGCTTGGCGGGACAGGGGGTCAATCAGCCCCAGCATTTT. Residues: CASSLAGQGVNQPQHF.

The chain carries TRBV28 and TRBJ2-7, with D unresolved. CDR1 is MDHEN and CDR2 is SYDVKM in the germline V gene. The CDR3 is 16 residues long. Trimming removed 4 bases from V and 0 bases from J, with 16 bases in between. CDR3 sequence (DNA): TGTGCCAGCAGTTCACTGTCAGGAATGAGCTCCTACGAGCAGTACTTC. Protein: CASSSLSGMSSYEQYF.

A single count supports this clone. The CDR3: CASSQINNEQFF. CDR3 DNA sequence: TGTGCCAGCAGCCAAATCAACAATGAGCAGTTCTTC. The chain joins TRBV3-1 (or the pseudogene TRBV3-2) to TRBJ2-1; no reliable D call. Trimming stripped 2 bases from V and 5 bases from J, with 4 bases between. There are 12 residues in the CDR3. Germline V gives CDR1 LGHDT, CDR2 YNNKEL (reference sequence).

Concerning this clone: The same CDR3 also results from other DNA sequences found in this sample. The J gene is TRBJ1-5, the V gene TRBV12-3 or TRBV12-4; D remains unclear. The CDR3 has 13 residues. With 2 bases removed from V and 4 bases from J, the gap between germline ends came to 6 bases. CDR3 DNA: TGTGCCAGCAGTTTATCGGGTAATCAGCCCCAGCATTTT. Protein product: CASSLSGNQPQHF.

This chain uses TRBV3-1 (or the pseudogene TRBV3-2) with TRBJ2-5, with TRBD1 identical over 7 bases. Per germline, CDR1 LGHDT and CDR2 YNNKEL (reference sequence). J was trimmed by 2 bases and V by 3 bases; bases with no gene match: 3. This CDR3 contains 14 residues. The DNA of the CDR3 is TGTGCCAGCAGCCACTGGACAGGTCAAGAGACCCAGTACTTC. Amino acid sequence: CASSHWTGQETQYF.

The gene calls are TRBV2 and TRBJ1-1; D gene unclear. V dropped 7 bases and J dropped 1 base, with 4 bases sitting between them. The CDR3 sequence is 11 residues long. Per germline, CDR1 SNHLY and CDR2 FYNNEI. CDR3 loop: CASTWNTEAFF. CDR3 coding DNA: TGTGCCAGCACATGGAACACTGAAGCTTTCTTT.